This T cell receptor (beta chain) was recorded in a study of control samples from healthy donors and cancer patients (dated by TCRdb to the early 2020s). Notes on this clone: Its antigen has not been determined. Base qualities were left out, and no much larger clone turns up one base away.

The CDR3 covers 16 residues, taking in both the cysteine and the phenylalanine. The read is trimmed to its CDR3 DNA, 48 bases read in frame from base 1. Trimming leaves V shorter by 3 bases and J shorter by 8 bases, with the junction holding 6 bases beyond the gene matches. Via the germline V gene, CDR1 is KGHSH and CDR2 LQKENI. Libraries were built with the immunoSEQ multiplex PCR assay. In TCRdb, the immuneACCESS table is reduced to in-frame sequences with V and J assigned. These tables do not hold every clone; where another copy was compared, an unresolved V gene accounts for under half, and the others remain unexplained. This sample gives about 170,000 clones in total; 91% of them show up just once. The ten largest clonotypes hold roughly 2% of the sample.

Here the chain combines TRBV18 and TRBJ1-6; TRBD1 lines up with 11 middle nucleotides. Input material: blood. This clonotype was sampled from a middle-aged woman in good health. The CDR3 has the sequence CASSPARTGGHSPLHF. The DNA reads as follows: TGTGCCAGCTCACCCGCACGGACAGGGGGCCATTCACCCCTCCACTTT.